Each of the 3 T cell receptor beta chains below was sequenced from the same sample in a study of cytomegalovirus exposure and HLA in healthy donors. The PCR employed 60 Vbeta primers together with 13 Jbeta primers. Method: immunoSEQ multiplex PCR; TCRdb's copy keeps in-frame clones and lacks some. The sample has 150,000 to 200,000 clones, around 75% seen once. The specimen was PBMCs. These receptors originate from a man aged 18 to 35 in good health and CMV-seropositive.

The chain employs TRBV2 and TRBJ1-4, with a tentative D call TRBD1 (5 bases). There are 14 residues in the CDR3. Looked up from germline, CDR1 is SNHLY and CDR2 is FYNNEI. V was shortened by 8 bases and J by 5 bases, with 15 bases between the two germline ends. CDR3 DNA: TGTGCCAGCCATTTTGCAGGGCCGAATGAAAAACTGTTTTTT. Amino acid sequence: CASHFAGPNEKLFF.

The V call is TRBV6-5, the J call TRBJ1-1; TRBD1 matches at 7 bases. CDR1 is MNHEY, CDR2 SVGAGI, per germline. With 0 bases clipped from V and 4 bases from J, the junction kept 5 bases outside the gene matches. This CDR3 has 15 amino acids. The CDR3 is CASSYSGGGITEAFF. CDR3 in DNA: TGTGCCAGCAGTTACTCAGGGGGCGGGATCACTGAAGCTTTCTTT.

This clone was found once. This rearrangement joins TRBV30 to TRBJ1-1; 7 positions match TRBD1. J gave up 4 bases and V 6 bases, and 8 bases lay outside the gene matches. The CDR3 is 13 residues long. Per germline, CDR1 GTSNPN and CDR2 SVGIG (reference sequence). CDR3 nucleotide sequence: TGTGCCTGCGAAAGGGGGCTGAGCACTGAAGCTTTCTTT. Encoded protein: CACERGLSTEAFF.